The rows below give T cell receptor beta chains drawn from one sample of a study of T cell repertoires in MIS-A myocarditis. Repertoires were generated with immunoSEQ multiplex PCR, while TCRdb's copy carries only in-frame clones and drops some. The repertoire holds about 11,000 clones, with about 83% as singletons. Input material: right ventricle heart tissue obtained at autopsy. Every receptor here comes from a man aged 18 to 35 with fulminant myocarditis from multisystem inflammatory syndrome in adults (MIS-A) after COVID-19. CDR3s include the opening cysteine and the closing phenylalanine or tryptophan. Fields, in order: J gene, clone size, V gene, D gene, CDR3 DNA, CDR3 protein. A D gene is named only where the DNA matches it firmly. The listing skips clone size in some rows; elsewhere it reads once, few, many or a size class.

J gene: TRBJ1-5; clone size: -; V gene: TRBV9; D gene: -; CDR3 DNA: TGTGCCAGCAGCGTAGGGGGAAGCAATCAGCCCCAGCATTTT; CDR3 protein: CASSVGGSNQPQHF
J gene: TRBJ1-1; clone size: -; V gene: TRBV11-2; D gene: -; CDR3 DNA: TGTGCCAGCAGCCTCGGGTTCACTGAAGCTTTCTTT; CDR3 protein: CASSLGFTEAFF
J gene: TRBJ2-7; clone size: once; V gene: TRBV4-3; D gene: -; CDR3 DNA: TGCGCCAGCAGCCAAGACGCTCCGGGACAATTTTTGCTCGAGCAGTACTTC; CDR3 protein: CASSQDAPGQFLLEQYF
J gene: TRBJ1-6; clone size: -; V gene: TRBV28; D gene: -; CDR3 DNA: TGTGCCAGCAGTTTCAAGCGTGAGAGGCCCCTCCACTTT; CDR3 protein: CASSFKRERPLHF
J gene: TRBJ1-1; clone size: -; V gene: TRBV9; D gene: -; CDR3 DNA: TGTGCCAGCAGCGTAGGTAAGAACACTGAAGCTTTCTTT; CDR3 protein: CASSVGKNTEAFF
J gene: TRBJ1-1; clone size: -; V gene: TRBV5-1; D gene: -; CDR3 DNA: TGCGCCAGCAGCCGGACCGTGGACAGCTACACTGAAGCTTTCTTT; CDR3 protein: CASSRTVDSYTEAFF
J gene: TRBJ1-5; clone size: -; V gene: TRBV6-5; D gene: -; CDR3 DNA: TGTGCCAGCATGATGATAGGGGCGCCCCAGCATTTT; CDR3 protein: CASMMIGAPQHF
J gene: TRBJ1-3; clone size: -; V gene: TRBV6-8; D gene: TRBD1; CDR3 DNA: TGTGCCAGCTCCGGGACAGGGGGCGGAAACACCATATATTTT; CDR3 protein: CASSGTGGGNTIYF
J gene: TRBJ2-7; clone size: -; V gene: TRBV28; D gene: -; CDR3 DNA: TGTGCCAGCAGTCTACGACTAGACTACGAGCAGTACTTC; CDR3 protein: CASSLRLDYEQYF
J gene: TRBJ2-5; clone size: -; V gene: TRBV2; D gene: -; CDR3 DNA: TGTGCCAGCGTAGCGGAGACCCAGTACTTC; CDR3 protein: CASVAETQYF
J gene: TRBJ1-2; clone size: -; V gene: TRBV11-2; D gene: -; CDR3 DNA: TGTGCCAGCAGCTTTGCCAGGGGCCACGGCTACACCTTC; CDR3 protein: CASSFARGHGYTF
J gene: TRBJ1-1; clone size: -; V gene: TRBV19; D gene: -; CDR3 DNA: TGTGCCAGTAGTATGGTGTATGTGGCAGGCGAACTGAGAACTGAAGCTTTCTTT; CDR3 protein: CASSMVYVAGELRTEAFF
J gene: TRBJ2-1; clone size: once; V gene: TRBV15; D gene: TRBD1; CDR3 DNA: TGTGCCACCAGCAGGAAATTAGGACAGGGCGATGAGCAGTTCTTC; CDR3 protein: CATSRKLGQGDEQFF
J gene: TRBJ1-1; clone size: -; V gene: TRBV5-1; D gene: TRBD1; CDR3 DNA: TGCGCCAGCAGCTTGAAACCCAGGGGGGCGACTGAAGCTTTCTTT; CDR3 protein: CASSLKPRGATEAFF
J gene: TRBJ1-4; clone size: -; V gene: TRBV15; D gene: TRBD1; CDR3 DNA: TGTGCCACCAGCAGAGATCGGGACAGGGGAACGCCTAATGAAAAACTGTTTTTT; CDR3 protein: CATSRDRDRGTPNEKLFF
J gene: TRBJ1-1; clone size: -; V gene: TRBV5-1; D gene: -; CDR3 DNA: TGCGCCAGCAGCTTGGGCCAGGGGAGAAGGTTCACTGAAGCTTTCTTT; CDR3 protein: CASSLGQGRRFTEAFF
J gene: TRBJ1-1; clone size: -; V gene: TRBV28; D gene: -; CDR3 DNA: TGTGCCAGTACGAAGGACAGCAACACTGAAGCTTTCTTT; CDR3 protein: CASTKDSNTEAFF
J gene: TRBJ1-5; clone size: -; V gene: TRBV6-1; D gene: TRBD1; CDR3 DNA: TGTGCCAGCAGTGAAGGGACAGGGTATCAGCCCCAGCATTTT; CDR3 protein: CASSEGTGYQPQHF
J gene: TRBJ1-2; clone size: -; V gene: TRBV6-2/TRBV6-3; D gene: TRBD1; CDR3 DNA: TGTGCCAGCAGTCAAGCCGGGACAGGGGACTATGGCTACACCTTC; CDR3 protein: CASSQAGTGDYGYTF
J gene: TRBJ1-2; clone size: -; V gene: TRBV27; D gene: TRBD1; CDR3 DNA: TGTGCCAGCAGTTCGAACAGGGGGCCCGCCTATGGCTACACCTTC; CDR3 protein: CASSSNRGPAYGYTF
J gene: TRBJ2-3; clone size: -; V gene: TRBV19; D gene: -; CDR3 DNA: TGTGCCAGTAGTATCATCGCAGATACGCAGTATTTT; CDR3 protein: CASSIIADTQYF
J gene: TRBJ1-2; clone size: -; V gene: TRBV11-2; D gene: -; CDR3 DNA: TGTGCCAGCAGCTTTCAGTCTTCGGGACCCTCAGGCTACACCTTC; CDR3 protein: CASSFQSSGPSGYTF
J gene: TRBJ2-5; clone size: -; V gene: TRBV6-5; D gene: TRBD2; CDR3 DNA: TGTGCCAGCAGTTATGGGACTACCTCGATTACCCAGTACTTC; CDR3 protein: CASSYGTTSITQYF
J gene: TRBJ2-1; clone size: once; V gene: TRBV5-6; D gene: -; CDR3 DNA: TGTGCCAGCAGCTCAAACAGGAAAAATGAGCAGTTCTTC; CDR3 protein: CASSSNRKNEQFF
J gene: TRBJ2-7; clone size: once; V gene: TRBV9; D gene: TRBD1; CDR3 DNA: TGTGCCAGCAGCGCCCTTCCCGGGACAGAGTTATACGAGCAGTACTTC; CDR3 protein: CASSALPGTELYEQYF
J gene: TRBJ1-1; clone size: -; V gene: TRBV10-3; D gene: -; CDR3 DNA: TGTGCCATCAGTGATGGGTACGAAGCTTTCTTT; CDR3 protein: CAISDGYEAFF
J gene: TRBJ1-2; clone size: -; V gene: TRBV6-1; D gene: -; CDR3 DNA: TGTGCCAGCAGTGAAGCCCTCAGGACTTATGGCTACACCTTC; CDR3 protein: CASSEALRTYGYTF
J gene: TRBJ1-3; clone size: -; V gene: TRBV30; D gene: -; CDR3 DNA: TGTGCCTGGAGTACTACAGGACAGTCCTCTGGAAACACCATATATTTT; CDR3 protein: CAWSTTGQSSGNTIYF
J gene: TRBJ1-2; clone size: -; V gene: TRBV28; D gene: -; CDR3 DNA: TGTGCCAGCGGAACAAGGATCTATGGCTACACCTTC; CDR3 protein: CASGTRIYGYTF
J gene: TRBJ1-1; clone size: -; V gene: TRBV11-2; D gene: -; CDR3 DNA: TGTGCCAGCAGCTTAGGGGTAGACACTGAAGCTTTCTTT; CDR3 protein: CASSLGVDTEAFF
J gene: TRBJ1-1; clone size: -; V gene: TRBV18; D gene: -; CDR3 DNA: TGTGCCAGCTCACCAAGTTCCTTCGGGGCGTCGGTCACTGAAGCTTTCTTT; CDR3 protein: CASSPSSFGASVTEAFF
J gene: TRBJ1-5; clone size: -; V gene: TRBV28; D gene: -; CDR3 DNA: TGTGCCAGCAGTGCTGCCTATCAGCCCCAGCATTTT; CDR3 protein: CASSAAYQPQHF
J gene: TRBJ2-7; clone size: -; V gene: TRBV6-6; D gene: -; CDR3 DNA: TGTGCCAGCGAACGCACCCCGGGACAAGTACCGTACGAGCAGTACTTC; CDR3 protein: CASERTPGQVPYEQYF
J gene: TRBJ1-1; clone size: -; V gene: TRBV4-1; D gene: -; CDR3 DNA: TGCGCCAGCAGCCCACCCGTGGGGGGGACGAACACTGAAGCTTTCTTT; CDR3 protein: CASSPPVGGTNTEAFF
J gene: TRBJ1-3; clone size: -; V gene: TRBV5-1; D gene: -; CDR3 DNA: TGCGCCAGCAGCAGGGACCCCCAGGGCTCTGGAAACACCATATATTTT; CDR3 protein: CASSRDPQGSGNTIYF
J gene: TRBJ2-7; clone size: few; V gene: TRBV11-3; D gene: -; CDR3 DNA: TGTGCCAGCAGCTTAGGAGGCCTCCTAAGCGAGCAGTACTTC; CDR3 protein: CASSLGGLLSEQYF
J gene: TRBJ2-7; clone size: -; V gene: TRBV19; D gene: -; CDR3 DNA: TGTGCCAGTAGGGAGAGTTTCTCCTACGAGCAGTACTTC; CDR3 protein: CASRESFSYEQYF
J gene: TRBJ2-7; clone size: -; V gene: TRBV28; D gene: TRBD1; CDR3 DNA: TGTGCCAGCAGCGGTACAGGGGTGGAACCCTACGAGCAGTACTTC; CDR3 protein: CASSGTGVEPYEQYF
J gene: TRBJ1-3; clone size: -; V gene: TRBV6-5; D gene: TRBD1; CDR3 DNA: TGTGCCAGCAGTTACTCGTACAGGGGCCAAGGAAACACCATATATTTT; CDR3 protein: CASSYSYRGQGNTIYF
J gene: TRBJ2-1; clone size: -; V gene: TRBV27; D gene: -; CDR3 DNA: TGTGCCAGCCGGGGGAAGGATGAGCAGTTCTTC; CDR3 protein: CASRGKDEQFF
J gene: TRBJ1-6; clone size: -; V gene: TRBV21-1; D gene: -; CDR3 DNA: TGTGCCAGCAGCAAATGTATTTCCCGGGGACGGTGTAATTCACCCCTCCACTTT; CDR3 protein: CASSKCISRGRCNSPLHF
J gene: TRBJ2-4; clone size: -; V gene: TRBV5-4; D gene: -; CDR3 DNA: TGTGCCAGCAGCTTGTGGGGCAGGGGGGGGAGTCAGTACTTC; CDR3 protein: CASSLWGRGGSQYF
J gene: TRBJ1-6; clone size: -; V gene: TRBV5-1; D gene: TRBD1; CDR3 DNA: TGCGCCAGCAGCAGCGGACAGGCCGTCTATTCACCCCTCCACTTT; CDR3 protein: CASSSGQAVYSPLHF
J gene: TRBJ2-1; clone size: -; V gene: TRBV7-8; D gene: TRBD2; CDR3 DNA: TGTGCCAGCAGCTACCCCGGGACTAGCCGACCCAATGAGCAGTTCTTC; CDR3 protein: CASSYPGTSRPNEQFF
J gene: TRBJ1-6; clone size: -; V gene: TRBV20-1; D gene: -; CDR3 DNA: TGCAGTGCTAGTCAGCGGGTTTACTATAATTCACCCCTCCACTTT; CDR3 protein: CSASQRVYYNSPLHF
J gene: TRBJ1-5; clone size: -; V gene: TRBV5-6; D gene: -; CDR3 DNA: TGTGCCAGCAGCTTTGGATCGGGCCGTAATCAGCCCCAGCATTTT; CDR3 protein: CASSFGSGRNQPQHF
J gene: TRBJ2-2; clone size: -; V gene: TRBV11-3; D gene: -; CDR3 DNA: TGTGCCAGCAGCAGCAGGGTCCCGGGGGAGCTGTTTTTT; CDR3 protein: CASSSRVPGELFF
J gene: TRBJ2-5; clone size: -; V gene: TRBV2; D gene: TRBD1; CDR3 DNA: TGTGCCAGCAGTCGGACAGGTCAAGAGACCCAGTACTTC; CDR3 protein: CASSRTGQETQYF
J gene: TRBJ2-4; clone size: -; V gene: TRBV19; D gene: -; CDR3 DNA: TGTGCCAGTAGTTCCCGGGCCTCCGTCGTTCAGTACTTC; CDR3 protein: CASSSRASVVQYF
J gene: TRBJ1-5; clone size: -; V gene: TRBV19; D gene: -; CDR3 DNA: TGTGCCAGTACGATGGGAATCGCCTATCAGCCCCAGCATTTT; CDR3 protein: CASTMGIAYQPQHF
J gene: TRBJ1-1; clone size: -; V gene: TRBV27; D gene: -; CDR3 DNA: TGTGCCAGCAGTAATAGGGCGAACACTGAAGCTTTCTTT; CDR3 protein: CASSNRANTEAFF
J gene: TRBJ2-1; clone size: -; V gene: TRBV11-2; D gene: -; CDR3 DNA: TGTGCCAGCAGCTTGGGGGACTCAAACTACAATGAGCAGTTCTTC; CDR3 protein: CASSLGDSNYNEQFF
J gene: TRBJ2-1; clone size: -; V gene: TRBV5-4; D gene: -; CDR3 DNA: TGTGCCAGCAGCCCGCTTTTCGCTAGGCGGACCTACAATGAGCAGTTCTTC; CDR3 protein: CASSPLFARRTYNEQFF